Listed here are 26 T cell receptor beta chains from one sample, sequenced in a study of vaccination effects on CD4 cells after COVID-19. Antigen specificity for these receptors is unknown. Assay: immunoSEQ multiplex PCR; the TCRdb copy retains only in-frame clones and omits some. This sample has about 71,000 clones, with about 80% found just once. With the ViraFEST assay, the study expanded antigen-specific CD4+ T cells using viral peptide pools, then sequenced them. Scientists isolated CD4+ T cells after a roughly 10-day culture period ended. In the vaccine recipients, nucleocapsid antibodies were negative and there was no prior SARS-CoV-2 infection. The sequencing used CD4+ T cells from PBMCs cultured with SARS-CoV-2 spike peptides, collected before COVID-19 vaccination. The receptors here all came from a human donor who received a COVID-19 vaccine.

The chain joins TRBV29-1 to TRBJ1-2; D call uncertain. This CDR3 region has 12 residues. Germline CDR1 reads SQVTM; CDR2 reads ANQGSEA. The V and J ends lost 4 bases and 4 bases respectively, with 10 bases between them. The CDR3 sequence: CSVVSAVYGYTF. CDR3 nucleotides: TGCAGCGTTGTGTCGGCAGTCTATGGCTACACCTTC.

The chain is built from TRBV10-1 and TRBJ2-2; no clear D gene. This CDR3 has 14 amino acids. Trimming took off 7 bases at V and 1 base at J, with 10 bases between the two ends. CDR1 is WNHNN, CDR2 SYGVQD, per germline (reference sequence). The CDR3 DNA reads TGCGCCAGCAAATTCGAGTGGAACACCGGGGAGCTGTTTTTT. Translating gives CASKFEWNTGELFF.

The chain carries TRBV5-4 and TRBJ1-1; D unclear. This CDR3 has 15 amino acids. V was trimmed by 1 base and J by 3 bases, leaving 13 bases between them. CDR1 is SGHNT, CDR2 YYREEE, per germline (reference sequence). CDR3 bases: TGTGCCAGCAGCTTGAAGCAAGGCTTAGACACTGAAGCTTTCTTT. Translation gives CASSLKQGLDTEAFF. The full variable domain, with the rest looked up from reference TRBV5-4 and TRBJ1-1, is ETGVTQSPTHLIKTRGQQVTLRCSSQSGHNTVSWYQQALGQGPQFIFQYYREEENGRGNFPPRFSGLQFPNYSSELNVNALELDDSALYLCASSLKQGLDTEAFFGQGTRLTVV.

Written as DNA, the CDR3 is TGTGCCAGCAGCGGGCGGGCTAGCACTAAAGATACGCAGTATTTT. It yields the protein CASSGRASTKDTQYF. V is TRBV5-4 and J is TRBJ2-3; maybe TRBD2 (5 bases). V shed 4 bases and J shed 5 bases, with 17 bases lying between them. Germline V lookup: CDR1 SGHNT, CDR2 YYREEE (reference sequence). The CDR3 consists of 15 residues.

The chain employs TRBV6-2 or TRBV6-3 and TRBJ2-7, with a tentative D call TRBD2 (6 bases). V lost 5 bases to trimming and J lost 3 bases, with 17 bases between them. The CDR3 contains 15 residues. Germline V gene sequence: CDR1 MNHEY, CDR2 SVGEGT. CDR3 region: CASSKGQGGIYEQYV. The CDR3 nucleotides read TGTGCCAGCAGTAAAGGGCAGGGAGGTATCTACGAGCAGTACGTC.

The chain uses TRBV3-1 (or the pseudogene TRBV3-2) and TRBJ1-6; D unclear. The CDR3 is 13 amino acids. Trimming took off 2 bases at V and 8 bases at J, with 7 bases between the two ends. Germline-derived CDR1 and CDR2 are LGHDT and YNNKEL (reference sequence). This CDR3 is CASSQFPDSPLHF. The DNA for the CDR3 is TGTGCCAGCAGCCAATTCCCCGATTCACCCCTCCACTTT.

This clone was counted a few times. The chain couples TRBV7-9 to TRBJ2-1, with TRBD1 matching 9 bases. V dropped 5 bases and J dropped 6; count of bases not matched to a gene: 8. Germline CDR1 SEHNR, CDR2 FQNEAQ (reference sequence). This CDR3 comprises 15 residues. Written as DNA, the CDR3 is TGTGCCAGCAGCCCAGGGACAGGGCGAGGCAATGAGCAGTTCTTC. The encoded protein is CASSPGTGRGNEQFF.

The chain is built from TRBV25-1 and TRBJ2-5; D perhaps matches TRBD1 (6 bases). Germline loops: CDR1 MGHDK, CDR2 SYGVNS. This CDR3 spans 12 amino acids. V lost 6 bases and J lost 5, with 10 bases in between. Here the CDR3 reads CASSAGVETQYF. The CDR3 DNA follows: TGTGCCAGCAGCGCAGGGGTCGAGACCCAGTACTTC.

This clone was counted once. The chain has TRBV2 and TRBJ1-2, with D perhaps matching TRBD1 (5 bases). The CDR3 has 15 amino acids. V was trimmed by 3 bases and J by 4 bases, leaving 15 bases between them. Germline V gives CDR1 SNHLY, CDR2 FYNNEI. The CDR3 reads CASSEGRARIYGYTF. In DNA form, the CDR3 reads TGTGCCAGCAGTGAGGGCAGGGCTCGTATCTATGGCTACACCTTC.

The V and J genes are TRBV24-1 and TRBJ2-1; D gene ambiguous. Per germline, CDR1 KGHDR and CDR2 SFDVKD. V was pared by 1 base and J by 7 bases, with 10 bases between. This CDR3 has 14 amino acids. In nucleotides, the CDR3 is TGTGCCACCAGTGATTTCTCGTCCTCAAATGAGCAGTTCTTC. Protein sequence: CATSDFSSSNEQFF.

The V and J genes are TRBV5-1 and TRBJ2-2; D is possibly TRBD2 (6 bases). The V gene lost 6 bases and the J gene lost 4 bases, with 13 bases spanning the gap. The CDR3 length is 14 residues. The V gene's germline CDR1 is SGHRS and CDR2 YFSETQ. The CDR3 region is CASTGGFRTGELFF. CDR3 coding DNA: TGCGCCAGCACTGGGGGGTTTCGCACCGGGGAGCTGTTTTTT.

The genes are TRBV19 and TRBJ2-5; 7 bases agree with TRBD2. Germline trimming cut 3 bases from V and 5 bases from J; bases unmatched to any gene: 3. Germline CDR1 and CDR2: LNHDA and SQIVND (reference sequence). The CDR3 spans 13 residues. DNA of the CDR3: TGTGCCAGTAGTATTTGGGGAGGGGAGACCCAGTACTTC. Translated: CASSIWGGETQYF.

The chain is built from TRBV30 and TRBJ2-3; TRBD2 might be the D (5 bases). CDR3 length: 13 amino acids. Trimming removed 5 bases at V and 0 bases at J, with 9 bases between. Germline CDR1 GTSNPN, CDR2 SVGIG (reference sequence). CDR3 in DNA: TGTGCCTGGTGCAGAGGGAGCACAGATACGCAGTATTTT. Translation gives CAWCRGSTDTQYF.

This clone has only one observation. The genes are TRBV5-1 and TRBJ1-3; 9 bases agree with TRBD1. Germline V CDR1 and CDR2: SGHRS, YFSETQ. This CDR3 has 16 residues. The ends lost 5 bases at V and 0 bases at J; junction bases unmatched: 6. CDR3 in amino acids: CASRAQGATSGNTIYF. The CDR3 DNA reads as TGCGCCAGCAGGGCACAGGGGGCAACCTCTGGAAACACCATATATTTT.

This clone was recorded a few times. V usage is TRBV19 and J usage is TRBJ2-1; 8 bases agree with TRBD1. Germline CDR1 reads LNHDA; CDR2 reads SQIVND (reference sequence). This CDR3 region has 13 residues. Unmatched junction bases numbered 6, after V lost 4 bases and J lost 10 bases. The CDR3 region is CASSNGQGGEQFF. CDR3 nucleotide sequence: TGTGCCAGTAGTAATGGACAGGGCGGCGAGCAGTTCTTC.

The J gene is TRBJ1-4, the V gene TRBV9; D not certain. Germline loops: CDR1 SGDLS, CDR2 YYNGEE. V shed 2 bases and J shed 7 bases, with 15 bases lying between them. The CDR3 has 15 amino acids. CDR3 residues: CASSVSPSLPEKLFF. CDR3 bases: TGTGCCAGCAGCGTCTCCCCCAGCCTACCTGAAAAACTGTTTTTT.

V is TRBV5-4 and J is TRBJ1-3; possible D gene TRBD1, 5 bases. Germline assignment: CDR1 SGHNT and CDR2 YYREEE (reference sequence). V was cut by 0 bases and J by 4 bases, with 14 bases left in between. The CDR3 sequence is 16 residues long. DNA for the CDR3: TGTGCCAGCAGCTTGGCCGCGGGGACTTCCGGAAACACCATATATTTT. It is translated as CASSLAAGTSGNTIYF.

The chain uses TRBV5-1 and TRBJ2-6; D is undetermined. V lost 3 bases and J lost 0, with 4 bases in between. CDR3 size: 14 residues. Germline assignment: CDR1 SGHRS and CDR2 YFSETQ. DNA for the CDR3: TGCGCCAGCAGCTCATCCTCTGGGGCCAACGTCCTGACTTTC. Translated, it gives CASSSSSGANVLTF.

This chain connects TRBV6-5 to TRBJ2-1, with a possible D match to TRBD1 (6 bases). The CDR3 runs 16 residues. Germline lookup yields CDR1 MNHEY and CDR2 SVGAGI. Between the trimmed V and J ends, which lost 2 bases and 3 bases, there was a span of 14 bases. The DNA of the CDR3 is TGTGCCAGCAGTTACGGAACAGGGTTAGGCTACAATGAGCAGTTCTTC. Its protein is CASSYGTGLGYNEQFF.

This clone was counted once. The chain carries TRBV12-5 and TRBJ1-3; the D is unclear. Germline loops: CDR1 LGHNT, CDR2 FRNRAP. V dropped 1 base and J dropped 2 bases, with 18 bases sitting between them. The CDR3 length is 18 residues. The CDR3 sequence is CASGLGQFRQRAGNTIYF. CDR3 bases: TGTGCTAGTGGTTTGGGGCAGTTCCGACAAAGGGCTGGAAACACCATATATTTT.

The chain is built from TRBV5-8 and TRBJ2-5, with 7 bases aligning to TRBD1. The CDR3 loop spans 15 amino acids. Trimming took 5 bases from V and 4 from J; bases not matched to a gene: 11. Germline V gives CDR1 SGHTS, CDR2 YDEGEE. The CDR3 reads CASSVPGGVGETQYF. DNA of the CDR3: TGTGCCAGCAGTGTTCCAGGGGGAGTGGGAGAGACCCAGTACTTC.

The chain employs TRBV7-2 and TRBJ2-2; 8 positions match TRBD2. This CDR3 contains 16 residues. Germline values: CDR1 SGHTA, CDR2 FQGNSA. The V gene end was trimmed by 10 bases and the J gene end by 4 bases; junction bases not matched to a gene: 14. CDR3 protein: CATPGGVAGSTGELFF. The CDR3 DNA sequence: TGTGCCACCCCGGGGGGGGTAGCGGGCAGCACCGGGGAGCTGTTTTTT.

The chain combines TRBV12-3 or TRBV12-4 with TRBJ1-6, with D unclear. CDR3 length: 13 residues. Trimming cost V 2 bases and J 8 bases, with 7 bases left between them. The CDR3 sequence: CASSLSMHSPLHF. CDR3 nucleotides: TGTGCCAGCAGTTTAAGTATGCATTCACCCCTCCACTTT.

This chain connects TRBV6-5 to TRBJ2-7; 9 bases are a match to TRBD1. The junction had 7 bases not matched to a gene; V was cut back by 7 bases and J by 6 bases. Germline V gene sequence: CDR1 MNHEY, CDR2 SVGAGI. The CDR3 is made up of 13 amino acids. The CDR3 sequence is CASTQGAGLEQYV. The DNA of the CDR3 is TGTGCCAGCACACAGGGGGCAGGCCTCGAGCAGTACGTC.

The gene calls are TRBV5-1 and TRBJ2-3, with D possibly being TRBD2 (5 bases). V gave up 1 base and J gave up 2 bases, with 14 bases separating them. This CDR3 is 16 amino acids long. CDR1 SGHRS and CDR2 YFSETQ come from the germline V gene. The CDR3 DNA reads TGCGCCAGCAGCTTGCCCGGACTGAGCAACACAGATACGCAGTATTTT. This translates into CASSLPGLSNTDTQYF.

A few counts support this clone. The chain has TRBV7-9 and TRBJ1-6; tentatively, D is TRBD1 (5 bases). The CDR3 covers 15 residues. Germline lookup yields CDR1 SEHNR and CDR2 FQNEAQ (reference sequence). The ends were cut back, 2 bases at V and 5 bases at J, with 10 bases in the middle. The CDR3 protein is CASSLREGNNSPLHF. The CDR3 bases are TGTGCCAGCAGCTTACGGGAGGGGAATAATTCACCCCTCCACTTT. Full variable domain (outside the CDR3, taken from reference TRBV7-9 and TRBJ1-6): DTGVSQNPRHKITKRGQNVTFRCDPISEHNRLYWYRQTLGQGPEFLTYFQNEAQLEKSRLLSDRFSAERPKGSFSTLEIQRTEQGDSAMYLCASSLREGNNSPLHFGNGTRLTVT.